This TCR beta chain was recovered during a study of blood T cell repertoires in COVID-19. Study context: The origin of the acute and convalescent COVID-19 samples was the United States, Italy and Spain. Sources were T cells, B-cell-depleted T cells, or PBMCs; the material itself was cDNA or gDNA.

Profiling relied on immunoSEQ multiplex PCR, and the TCRdb table lists in-frame clones only, not all of them. The sample gives about 310,000 clones, nearly 90% of which show up once; about 1% is in the top ten. Between the trimmed V and J ends, which lost 0 bases and 5 bases, there was a span of 4 bases. Germline V gene sequence: CDR1 LNHNV, CDR2 YYDKDF (reference sequence). CDR3 length: 12 residues. Note on this clone: The sample contains more than one DNA sequence encoding this CDR3.

Sequencing input: peripheral blood. This clonotype originated in a woman between 40 and 50 years old with COVID-19, enrolled during active disease. The V and J genes are TRBV15 and TRBJ1-2; D gene ambiguous. The CDR3 protein is CATSRERYGYTF. Here the CDR3 DNA reads TGTGCCACCAGCAGAGAGAGGTATGGCTACACCTTC.